These 8 T cell receptor beta chains share one sample of origin, sequenced in a study of shared clonotypes between healthy human individuals. The repertoire was sequenced with immunoSEQ multiplex PCR; TCRdb's copy has only in-frame clones and lacks some. The repertoire holds about 1.4 million clones, with about 96% as singletons. Sequenced sample: naive CD4+ T cells sorted from blood. Subset described: CD45RA+ positively selected. The receptors shown here come from a man aged 25-45 years in good health.

The gene calls are TRBV19 and TRBJ2-5; 8 nucleotides line up with TRBD1. The germline V gene has CDR1 LNHDA and CDR2 SQIVND (reference sequence). CDR3 size: 17 residues. V lost 2 bases to trimming and J lost 1 base; unmatched junction nucleotides: 9. CDR3 sequence: CASSIRDRRSSQETQYF. Here the CDR3 DNA reads TGTGCCAGTAGTATAAGGGACAGGCGATCTTCCCAAGAGACCCAGTACTTC.

The chain employs TRBV7-8 and TRBJ1-2; 12 positions agree with TRBD1. Losses at the gene ends were 1 base for V and 4 bases for J; bases not matched to a gene: 7. CDR3 size: 17 residues. Germline V gene lookup returns CDR1 SGHVS and CDR2 FQNEAQ. In DNA, the CDR3 is TGTGCCAGCAGCTTAGGAGGGACAGGGGGCATAAGCTATGGCTACACCTTC. This translates into CASSLGGTGGISYGYTF.

V is TRBV10-1 and J is TRBJ2-2; possible D gene TRBD2, 6 bases. The V gene lost 8 bases and the J gene lost 0 bases, with 7 bases spanning the gap. CDR3 length: 13 residues. Germline assignment: CDR1 WNHNN and CDR2 SYGVQD (reference sequence). CDR3 nucleotides: TGCGCCAGCGGAGGGGCGAACACCGGGGAGCTGTTTTTT. Amino acids: CASGGANTGELFF.

The chain has TRBV28 and TRBJ2-7, with a possible D match to TRBD1 (6 bases). The CDR3 loop spans 14 amino acids. The germline V and J ends were trimmed by 8 bases and 6 bases, with 20 bases remaining between them. Germline lookup yields CDR1 MDHEN and CDR2 SYDVKM. The CDR3 sequence is CASGGVLVVVEQYF. DNA for the CDR3: TGTGCCAGCGGGGGCGTGCTCGTAGTGGTCGAGCAGTACTTC.

The CDR3 reads CASSQDRISYSNQPQHF. The CDR3 bases are TGCGCCAGCAGCCAAGATCGGATTTCATATAGCAATCAGCCCCAGCATTTT. J is TRBJ1-5 and V is TRBV4-3; D not resolved. The CDR3 has 17 amino acids. From germline, CDR1 is LGHNA and CDR2 YSLEER. V dropped 0 bases and J dropped 0 bases, with 12 bases sitting between them.

The J gene is TRBJ1-1, the V gene TRBV28, with 8 positions matching TRBD1. This CDR3 is built from 13 residues. Trimming at V came to 7 bases and at J to 12 bases, leaving 13 bases not matched to a gene. Germline loops: CDR1 MDHEN, CDR2 SYDVKM. The chain's CDR3 is CASTPDRVLSTFF. The CDR3 region has the DNA TGTGCCAGCACCCCGGACAGGGTTTTGTCGACTTTCTTT. Full variable domain (remainder filled in from reference TRBV28 and TRBJ1-1): DVKVTQSSRYLVKRTGEKVFLECVQDMDHENMFWYRQDPGLGLRLIYFSYDVKMKEKGDIPEGYSVSREKKERFSLILESASTNQTSMYLCASTPDRVLSTFFGQGTRLTVV.

This chain uses TRBV11-2 with TRBJ1-5; D call uncertain. This CDR3 spans 15 amino acids. V shed 3 bases and J shed 0 bases, with 9 bases lying between them. Germline V gives CDR1 SGHAT, CDR2 FQNNGV. CDR3 nucleotides: TGTGCCAGCAGCTTGTCCATAAATAGCAATCAGCCCCAGCATTTT. This encodes CASSLSINSNQPQHF.

Concerning this clone itself: Within the sample, other DNA sequences also encode this same CDR3. The chain links TRBV28 to TRBJ2-1; 8 positions match TRBD2. The V and J ends lost 7 bases and 4 bases, in that order; junction bases with no gene match: 6. There are 14 residues in the CDR3. Germline V CDR1 and CDR2: MDHEN, SYDVKM. The CDR3 sequence: CASTPGGGYNEQFF. As DNA, the CDR3 is TGTGCCAGCACCCCCGGGGGGGGATACAATGAGCAGTTCTTC.